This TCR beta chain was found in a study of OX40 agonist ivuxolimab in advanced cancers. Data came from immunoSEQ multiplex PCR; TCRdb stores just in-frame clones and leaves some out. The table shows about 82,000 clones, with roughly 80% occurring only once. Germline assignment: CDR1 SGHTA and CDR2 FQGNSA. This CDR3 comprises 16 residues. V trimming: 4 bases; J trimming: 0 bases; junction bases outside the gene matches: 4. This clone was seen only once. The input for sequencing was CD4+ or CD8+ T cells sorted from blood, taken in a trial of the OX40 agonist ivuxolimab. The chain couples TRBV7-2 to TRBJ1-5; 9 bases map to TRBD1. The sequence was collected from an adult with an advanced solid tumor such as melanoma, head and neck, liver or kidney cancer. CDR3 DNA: TGTGCCAGCAGCTCCCGGACAGGGGATAGCAATCAGCCCCAGCATTTT. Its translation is CASSSRTGDSNQPQHF.